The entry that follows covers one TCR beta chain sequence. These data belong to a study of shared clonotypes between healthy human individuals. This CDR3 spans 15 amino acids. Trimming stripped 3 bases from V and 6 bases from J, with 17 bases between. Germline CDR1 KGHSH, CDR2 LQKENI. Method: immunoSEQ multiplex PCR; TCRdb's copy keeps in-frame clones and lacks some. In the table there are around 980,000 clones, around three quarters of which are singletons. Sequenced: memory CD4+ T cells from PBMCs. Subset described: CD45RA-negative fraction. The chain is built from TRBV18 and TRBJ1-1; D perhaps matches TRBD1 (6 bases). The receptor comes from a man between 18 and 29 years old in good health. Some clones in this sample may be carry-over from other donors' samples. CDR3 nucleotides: TGTGCCAGCTCACCCCGCTCGGCGGGGGGCCCTGAAGCTTTCTTT. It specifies CASSPRSAGGPEAFF. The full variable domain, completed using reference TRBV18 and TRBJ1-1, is NAGVMQNPRHLVRRRGQEARLRCSPMKGHSHVYWYRQLPEEGLKFMVYLQKENIIDESGMPKERFSAEFPKEGPSILRIQQVVRGDSAAYFCASSPRSAGGPEAFFGQGTRLTVV.